The rows below give T cell receptor beta chains drawn from one sample of a study of blood T cell repertoires in COVID-19. The repertoire was sequenced with immunoSEQ multiplex PCR; TCRdb's copy has only in-frame clones and lacks some. Among about 250,000 clones, around 87% were seen once, and the ten largest hold about 6%. Sequenced input: PBMCs or T cells enriched from blood (not recorded which). The source of these receptors is a woman in her 30s with acute COVID-19. Each CDR3 is given with its conserved first and last residue. A D gene is named only where the DNA matches it firmly. Expanded clones are given a class, and other clones once, few, many or no size at all.

j_gene: TRBJ1-5; len: 16; v_gene: TRBV15; d_gene: TRBD1; abundance: NA; CDR3aa: CATSYSTPGQRAPQHF; CDR3nt: TGTGCCACCAGCTATAGTACACCGGGACAGCGGGCGCCCCAGCATTTT
j_gene: TRBJ2-5; len: 12; v_gene: TRBV5-4; d_gene: NA; abundance: NA; CDR3aa: CASRFGFETQYF; CDR3nt: TGTGCCAGCAGGTTCGGTTTTGAGACCCAGTACTTC
j_gene: TRBJ2-1; len: 18; v_gene: TRBV27; d_gene: TRBD2; abundance: NA; CDR3aa: CASSHSRHSGPRGNEQFF; CDR3nt: TGTGCCAGCAGTCACTCCCGCCATAGCGGGCCAAGGGGCAATGAGCAGTTCTTC
j_gene: TRBJ2-7; len: 16; v_gene: TRBV7-9; d_gene: TRBD1; abundance: NA; CDR3aa: CASSRDRGINSYEQYF; CDR3nt: TGTGCCAGCAGCCGGGACAGGGGCATTAATTCCTACGAGCAGTACTTC
j_gene: TRBJ1-6; len: 16; v_gene: TRBV5-1; d_gene: TRBD1; abundance: few; CDR3aa: CASSLEPTGGGSPLHF; CDR3nt: TGCGCCAGCAGCTTGGAACCGACAGGGGGCGGTTCACCCCTCCACTTT
j_gene: TRBJ2-1; len: 17; v_gene: TRBV28; d_gene: TRBD2; abundance: once; CDR3aa: CASSLPSAGGPSHEQFF; CDR3nt: TGTGCCAGCAGTCTACCAAGTGCGGGAGGGCCTTCCCATGAGCAGTTCTTC
j_gene: TRBJ2-1; len: 16; v_gene: TRBV6-2/TRBV6-3; d_gene: TRBD2; abundance: NA; CDR3aa: CASSYGTSGRIDEQFF; CDR3nt: TGTGCCAGCAGTTATGGGACTAGCGGGAGGATCGATGAGCAGTTCTTC
j_gene: TRBJ2-3; len: 14; v_gene: TRBV3-1/TRBV3-2; d_gene: NA; abundance: NA; CDR3aa: CASSLRAQADTQYF; CDR3nt: TGTGCCAGCAGCCTCCGTGCACAGGCAGATACGCAGTATTTT
j_gene: TRBJ1-3; len: 13; v_gene: TRBV30; d_gene: NA; abundance: once; CDR3aa: CAWSLLSGNTIYF; CDR3nt: TGTGCCTGGAGTCTACTCTCTGGAAACACCATATATTTT
j_gene: TRBJ1-1; len: 13; v_gene: TRBV20-1; d_gene: NA; abundance: NA; CDR3aa: CSASWQMNTEAFF; CDR3nt: TGCAGTGCTAGTTGGCAAATGAACACTGAAGCTTTCTTT
j_gene: TRBJ2-7; len: 14; v_gene: TRBV18; d_gene: NA; abundance: NA; CDR3aa: CASSPHGNSYEQYF; CDR3nt: TGTGCCAGCTCACCCCACGGGAACTCCTACGAGCAGTACTTC
j_gene: TRBJ2-3; len: 13; v_gene: TRBV3-1/TRBV3-2; d_gene: NA; abundance: NA; CDR3aa: CASSLRSVDTQYF; CDR3nt: TGTGCCAGCAGTTTACGGTCCGTGGATACGCAGTATTTT
j_gene: TRBJ2-7; len: 15; v_gene: TRBV21-1; d_gene: NA; abundance: NA; CDR3aa: CASSKSRGTSYEQYF; CDR3nt: TGTGCCAGCAGCAAATCGCGGGGGACCTCCTACGAGCAGTACTTC
j_gene: TRBJ2-3; len: 17; v_gene: TRBV7-6; d_gene: NA; abundance: few; CDR3aa: CASSSPSARGLPDTQYF; CDR3nt: TGTGCCAGCAGCTCGCCTTCCGCTAGAGGGCTGCCAGATACGCAGTATTTT
j_gene: TRBJ1-3; len: 14; v_gene: TRBV15; d_gene: NA; abundance: NA; CDR3aa: CATSRGGSGNTIYF; CDR3nt: TGTGCCACCAGCAGAGGAGGCTCTGGAAACACCATATATTTT
j_gene: TRBJ2-4; len: 16; v_gene: TRBV5-1; d_gene: NA; abundance: NA; CDR3aa: CASSDTFGPAKNIQYF; CDR3nt: TGCGCCAGCAGCGACACCTTTGGGCCGGCCAAAAACATTCAGTACTTC
j_gene: TRBJ2-1; len: 15; v_gene: TRBV7-3; d_gene: TRBD1; abundance: NA; CDR3aa: CASSLAGTEYNEQFF; CDR3nt: TGTGCCAGCAGCTTGGCCGGGACAGAATACAATGAGCAGTTCTTC
j_gene: TRBJ1-1; len: 13; v_gene: TRBV10-3; d_gene: NA; abundance: NA; CDR3aa: CAISKRGPTEAFF; CDR3nt: TGTGCCATCAGTAAAAGGGGCCCAACTGAAGCTTTCTTT
j_gene: TRBJ1-1; len: 15; v_gene: TRBV28; d_gene: TRBD1; abundance: NA; CDR3aa: CASRPGTALNTEAFF; CDR3nt: TGTGCCAGTCGGCCCGGGACAGCTCTGAACACTGAAGCTTTCTTT
j_gene: TRBJ1-6; len: 14; v_gene: TRBV7-3; d_gene: NA; abundance: NA; CDR3aa: CASSLGQQGSPLHF; CDR3nt: TGTGCCAGCAGCCTCGGACAGCAGGGTTCACCCCTCCACTTT
j_gene: TRBJ1-4; len: 13; v_gene: TRBV12-3/TRBV12-4; d_gene: TRBD1; abundance: NA; CDR3aa: CASGRQGSEKLFF; CDR3nt: TGTGCCAGCGGTCGACAGGGTAGTGAAAAACTGTTTTTT
j_gene: TRBJ1-1; len: 18; v_gene: TRBV4-1; d_gene: NA; abundance: NA; CDR3aa: CASSQDRGEERLLAPAFF; CDR3nt: TGCGCCAGCAGCCAAGATAGAGGCGAAGAACGGCTTCTTGCCCCAGCTTTCTTT
j_gene: TRBJ2-7; len: 13; v_gene: TRBV5-5; d_gene: NA; abundance: NA; CDR3aa: CASSSYKSYEQYF; CDR3nt: TGTGCCAGCAGCTCGTATAAATCCTACGAGCAGTACTTC
j_gene: TRBJ1-2; len: 14; v_gene: TRBV7-9; d_gene: TRBD1; abundance: NA; CDR3aa: CASSSSDRNYGYTF; CDR3nt: TGTGCCAGCAGCTCCTCGGACAGGAACTATGGCTACACCTTC
j_gene: TRBJ1-4; len: 15; v_gene: TRBV18; d_gene: TRBD1; abundance: NA; CDR3aa: CASSHRQGETEKLFF; CDR3nt: TGTGCCAGCTCACATCGACAGGGGGAAACTGAAAAACTGTTTTTT
j_gene: TRBJ2-3; len: 18; v_gene: TRBV7-8; d_gene: TRBD2; abundance: few; CDR3aa: CASSLALLAGGRADTQYF; CDR3nt: TGTGCCAGCAGCTTAGCTTTGCTAGCGGGGGGGCGGGCAGATACGCAGTATTTT
j_gene: TRBJ2-3; len: 16; v_gene: TRBV27; d_gene: TRBD1; abundance: NA; CDR3aa: CASSLRRQGRTDTQYF; CDR3nt: TGTGCCAGCAGTTTGAGGCGACAGGGAAGGACAGATACGCAGTATTTT
j_gene: TRBJ2-3; len: 20; v_gene: TRBV7-3; d_gene: TRBD2; abundance: NA; CDR3aa: CASSPTPRLAGGPNADTQYF; CDR3nt: TGTGCCAGCAGCCCTACCCCCCGACTAGCGGGAGGGCCTAATGCAGATACGCAGTATTTT
j_gene: TRBJ1-5; len: 12; v_gene: TRBV6-5; d_gene: NA; abundance: NA; CDR3aa: CASSSGLQPQHF; CDR3nt: TGTGCCAGCAGTTCAGGATTGCAGCCCCAGCATTTT
j_gene: TRBJ1-1; len: 16; v_gene: TRBV7-2; d_gene: NA; abundance: NA; CDR3aa: CASSLIIRDPNTEAFF; CDR3nt: TGTGCCAGCAGCTTAATTATCAGGGATCCTAACACTGAAGCTTTCTTT
j_gene: TRBJ2-7; len: 12; v_gene: TRBV29-1; d_gene: NA; abundance: NA; CDR3aa: CSVAAGSYEQYF; CDR3nt: TGCAGCGTTGCTGCCGGGTCCTACGAGCAGTACTTC
j_gene: TRBJ2-1; len: 16; v_gene: TRBV5-4; d_gene: TRBD2; abundance: NA; CDR3aa: CASGSTGTSGRNEQFF; CDR3nt: TGTGCCAGCGGATCTACCGGGACTAGCGGGAGGAATGAGCAGTTCTTC
j_gene: TRBJ1-1; len: 18; v_gene: TRBV19; d_gene: TRBD1; abundance: once; CDR3aa: CASSIDSNTYRGHTEAFF; CDR3nt: TGTGCCAGTAGTATAGACTCAAATACATACAGGGGCCACACTGAAGCTTTCTTT
j_gene: TRBJ1-4; len: 14; v_gene: TRBV5-1; d_gene: NA; abundance: few; CDR3aa: CASSLGGGVEKLFF; CDR3nt: TGCGCCAGCAGCTTGGGAGGGGGTGTTGAAAAACTGTTTTTT
j_gene: TRBJ1-5; len: 17; v_gene: TRBV28; d_gene: NA; abundance: NA; CDR3aa: CASKTPGHRRPNQPQHF; CDR3nt: TGTGCCAGCAAGACTCCGGGACACCGGCGCCCCAATCAGCCCCAGCATTTT
j_gene: TRBJ1-4; len: 13; v_gene: TRBV4-1; d_gene: NA; abundance: NA; CDR3aa: CASSRSRREKLFF; CDR3nt: TGCGCCAGCAGCCGATCCCGCAGGGAAAAACTGTTTTTT
j_gene: TRBJ2-1; len: 15; v_gene: TRBV6-6; d_gene: TRBD2; abundance: NA; CDR3aa: CASSFGGSRAGEQFF; CDR3nt: TGTGCCAGCAGTTTCGGCGGGAGTAGGGCCGGGGAGCAGTTCTTC
j_gene: TRBJ1-5; len: 12; v_gene: TRBV19; d_gene: NA; abundance: NA; CDR3aa: CATDRPNQPQHF; CDR3nt: TGTGCCACCGACAGACCAAATCAGCCCCAGCATTTT
j_gene: TRBJ2-7; len: 16; v_gene: TRBV7-8; d_gene: TRBD2; abundance: NA; CDR3aa: CASSLGSGGSSYEQYF; CDR3nt: TGTGCCAGCAGCTTAGGGTCGGGGGGTTCCTCCTACGAGCAGTACTTC
j_gene: TRBJ2-2; len: 15; v_gene: TRBV28; d_gene: NA; abundance: NA; CDR3aa: CASTLMTGNTGELFF; CDR3nt: TGTGCCAGCACCCTGATGACAGGGAACACCGGGGAGCTGTTTTTT
j_gene: TRBJ2-1; len: 16; v_gene: TRBV11-1; d_gene: NA; abundance: NA; CDR3aa: CASSWAGPLVYNEQFF; CDR3nt: TGTGCCAGCAGCTGGGCGGGACCCCTCGTATACAATGAGCAGTTCTTC
j_gene: TRBJ2-3; len: 17; v_gene: TRBV6-1; d_gene: TRBD2; abundance: NA; CDR3aa: CASSDTSGLDLADTQYF; CDR3nt: TGTGCCAGCAGTGATACATCGGGACTAGATTTAGCAGATACGCAGTATTTT
j_gene: TRBJ2-3; len: 16; v_gene: TRBV15; d_gene: TRBD2; abundance: NA; CDR3aa: CATSGLADPSTDTQYF; CDR3nt: TGTGCCACCAGCGGCCTAGCGGACCCTAGCACAGATACGCAGTATTTT
j_gene: TRBJ2-1; len: 16; v_gene: TRBV7-9; d_gene: TRBD1; abundance: NA; CDR3aa: CASSRPGGAAINEQFF; CDR3nt: TGTGCCAGCAGCCGCCCAGGGGGAGCGGCCATTAATGAGCAGTTCTTC
j_gene: TRBJ2-7; len: 20; v_gene: TRBV6-2/TRBV6-3; d_gene: TRBD1; abundance: NA; CDR3aa: CASSSPAGDRVRSRSYEQYF; CDR3nt: TGTGCCAGCAGTTCACCTGCCGGGGACAGGGTGAGGAGTCGCTCCTACGAGCAGTACTTC
j_gene: TRBJ1-4; len: 17; v_gene: TRBV3-1/TRBV3-2; d_gene: NA; abundance: NA; CDR3aa: CASSQDLTRGLNEKLFF; CDR3nt: TGTGCCAGCAGCCAAGATCTCACCAGGGGATTAAATGAAAAACTGTTTTTT
j_gene: TRBJ2-7; len: 16; v_gene: TRBV28; d_gene: NA; abundance: NA; CDR3aa: CASTEVVGGKTYEQYF; CDR3nt: TGTGCCAGCACCGAAGTAGTTGGCGGTAAGACCTACGAGCAGTACTTC
j_gene: TRBJ2-3; len: 16; v_gene: TRBV18; d_gene: TRBD2; abundance: NA; CDR3aa: CASSPRTSGGQDTQYF; CDR3nt: TGTGCCAGCTCACCGCGGACTAGCGGGGGGCAAGATACGCAGTATTTT
j_gene: TRBJ1-2; len: 13; v_gene: TRBV28; d_gene: NA; abundance: NA; CDR3aa: CASSLRANYGYTF; CDR3nt: TGTGCCAGCAGTTTAAGAGCTAACTATGGCTACACCTTC
j_gene: TRBJ1-1; len: 15; v_gene: TRBV10-3; d_gene: TRBD1; abundance: NA; CDR3aa: CAIRTGTGLNTEAFF; CDR3nt: TGTGCCATCAGAACCGGGACAGGGCTGAACACTGAAGCTTTCTTT